These T cell receptor beta chains were read from a single sample in a study of shared clonotypes between healthy human individuals. The data were produced by immunoSEQ multiplex PCR, yet TCRdb's version contains in-frame clones alone and is incomplete. Of about 1,800,000 clones listed, approximately 94% were seen once; the top ten hold 0.95% to 1.5%. Sequencing used naive CD8+ T cells sorted from blood. The receptors here all came from a man aged 18 to 30 in good health. The CDR3 runs from the conserved cysteine through the conserved F or W. A D gene is named only where the DNA matches it firmly. Clone sizes are given selectively: once, few, many, or a class where the clone is expanded.

V: TRBV28; J: TRBJ2-3; D: NA; size: NA; CDR3: CASSLIPTDTQYF; DNA: TGTGCCAGCAGTTTAATCCCCACAGATACGCAGTATTTT
V: TRBV7-9; J: TRBJ1-2; D: NA; size: NA; CDR3: CASSLLNTYVYTF; DNA: TGTGCCAGCAGCTTATTAAACACCTATGTCTACACCTTC
V: TRBV7-9; J: TRBJ1-5; D: NA; size: once; CDR3: CASSLDSGAHQPQHF; DNA: TGTGCCAGCAGCTTAGATTCAGGGGCCCACCAGCCCCAGCATTTT
V: TRBV2; J: TRBJ2-7; D: NA; size: once; CDR3: CASGGGASYEQYF; DNA: TGTGCCAGCGGGGGCGGGGCCTCCTACGAGCAGTACTTC
V: TRBV9; J: TRBJ2-2; D: NA; size: NA; CDR3: CASSVRGADTGELFF; DNA: TGTGCCAGCAGCGTCAGGGGCGCGGACACCGGGGAGCTGTTTTTT
V: TRBV4-3; J: TRBJ2-5; D: TRBD2; size: NA; CDR3: CASSHRTSGETQYF; DNA: TGCGCCAGCAGCCACCGGACTAGCGGGGAGACCCAGTACTTC
V: TRBV7-9; J: TRBJ1-2; D: NA; size: NA; CDR3: CASSTGYGYTF; DNA: TGTGCCAGCAGCACCGGGTATGGCTACACCTTC
V: TRBV6-1; J: TRBJ1-1; D: NA; size: once; CDR3: CASSEWRETEAFF; DNA: TGTGCCAGCAGTGAATGGAGGGAGACTGAAGCTTTCTTT
V: TRBV15; J: TRBJ2-7; D: NA; size: NA; CDR3: CATSRDAAGTSFTDPYEQYF; DNA: TGTGCCACCAGCAGAGATGCTGCGGGGACAAGCTTCACGGATCCCTACGAGCAGTACTTC
V: TRBV11-3; J: TRBJ2-1; D: TRBD2; size: NA; CDR3: CASSLGLFGGAGNEQFF; DNA: TGTGCCAGCAGCTTAGGCCTATTCGGGGGGGCCGGGAATGAGCAGTTCTTC
V: TRBV30; J: TRBJ2-1; D: NA; size: NA; CDR3: CAWSWGAPGGEQFF; DNA: TGTGCCTGGTCGTGGGGGGCCCCAGGGGGTGAGCAGTTCTTC
V: TRBV5-1; J: TRBJ2-7; D: TRBD1; size: NA; CDR3: CASHPGTASYEQYF; DNA: TGCGCCAGCCACCCCGGGACAGCATCCTACGAGCAGTACTTC
V: TRBV7-8; J: TRBJ2-2; D: TRBD2; size: NA; CDR3: CASSFRLAGGPGTGELFF; DNA: TGTGCCAGCAGCTTTAGACTAGCGGGAGGGCCGGGCACCGGGGAGCTGTTTTTT
V: TRBV29-1; J: TRBJ1-3; D: NA; size: NA; CDR3: CSVQGGPEGNTIYF; DNA: TGCAGCGTACAGGGAGGCCCTGAAGGAAACACCATATATTTT
V: TRBV2; J: TRBJ1-2; D: NA; size: once; CDR3: CASKPSEGYGYTF; DNA: TGTGCCAGCAAGCCCTCGGAGGGCTATGGCTACACCTTC
V: TRBV10-1; J: TRBJ2-3; D: TRBD1; size: NA; CDR3: CASSAGGGGTDTQYF; DNA: TGCGCCAGCAGTGCAGGGGGCGGCGGCACAGATACGCAGTATTTT
V: TRBV27; J: TRBJ1-2; D: NA; size: NA; CDR3: CASSGTGGLLYGYTF; DNA: TGTGCCAGCAGTGGGACGGGGGGACTTTTATATGGCTACACCTTC
V: TRBV4-1; J: TRBJ2-2; D: NA; size: NA; CDR3: CASSQDFTSYTGELFF; DNA: TGCGCCAGCAGCCAAGATTTCACCTCTTACACCGGGGAGCTGTTTTTT
V: TRBV11-3; J: TRBJ2-7; D: NA; size: NA; CDR3: CASSPASSYEQYF; DNA: TGTGCCAGCAGCCCGGCCAGCTCCTACGAGCAGTACTTC
V: TRBV7-6; J: TRBJ2-5; D: TRBD1; size: NA; CDR3: CASSLEVQGAEEETQYF; DNA: TGTGCCAGCAGCTTAGAAGTACAGGGGGCAGAAGAAGAGACCCAGTACTTC
V: TRBV4-1; J: TRBJ2-3; D: NA; size: NA; CDR3: CASSQVGGGVPDTQYF; DNA: TGCGCCAGCAGCCAAGTTGGCGGAGGGGTCCCAGATACGCAGTATTTT
V: TRBV7-9; J: TRBJ2-5; D: TRBD2; size: NA; CDR3: CASRDVLAGEETQYF; DNA: TGTGCCAGCAGAGACGTACTAGCGGGGGAAGAGACCCAGTACTTC
V: TRBV9; J: TRBJ2-3; D: NA; size: NA; CDR3: CASSDHRDKGTDTQYF; DNA: TGTGCCAGCAGCGATCACAGGGATAAAGGCACAGATACGCAGTATTTT
V: TRBV5-4; J: TRBJ2-7; D: TRBD1; size: once; CDR3: CASSPTGAYEQYF; DNA: TGTGCCAGCAGCCCGACAGGGGCCTACGAGCAGTACTTC
V: TRBV5-4; J: TRBJ2-1; D: NA; size: NA; CDR3: CASSPGEGALGEQFF; DNA: TGTGCCAGCAGCCCAGGGGAGGGGGCGCTCGGTGAGCAGTTCTTC
V: TRBV6-1; J: TRBJ2-7; D: NA; size: NA; CDR3: CASSEEGVYEQYF; DNA: TGTGCCAGCAGTGAAGAGGGAGTCTACGAGCAGTACTTC
V: TRBV2; J: TRBJ2-3; D: NA; size: once; CDR3: CASQIGVDTQYF; DNA: TGTGCCAGCCAAATAGGGGTAGATACGCAGTATTTT
V: TRBV15; J: TRBJ1-1; D: NA; size: NA; CDR3: CATSRDSPQTWVYTEAFF; DNA: TGTGCCACCAGCAGAGATAGTCCTCAGACCTGGGTCTACACTGAAGCTTTCTTT
V: TRBV6-5; J: TRBJ1-1; D: NA; size: NA; CDR3: CASSYGGGKAFF; DNA: TGTGCCAGCAGTTATGGGGGAGGGAAAGCTTTCTTT
V: TRBV10-3; J: TRBJ1-3; D: NA; size: NA; CDR3: CAISESWAQGPGNTIYF; DNA: TGTGCCATCAGTGAGTCTTGGGCACAGGGTCCTGGAAACACCATATATTTT
V: TRBV29-1; J: TRBJ2-5; D: NA; size: NA; CDR3: CSVDSGTDQETQYF; DNA: TGCAGCGTTGATAGTGGGACCGACCAAGAGACCCAGTACTTC
V: TRBV9; J: TRBJ2-2; D: NA; size: NA; CDR3: CASSVPGELFF; DNA: TGTGCCAGCAGCGTCCCCGGGGAGCTGTTTTTT
V: TRBV19; J: TRBJ2-7; D: TRBD1; size: NA; CDR3: CASSLDGTGGGYEQYF; DNA: TGTGCCAGTAGTCTCGATGGGACAGGGGGCGGCTACGAGCAGTACTTC
V: TRBV7-9; J: TRBJ2-5; D: NA; size: NA; CDR3: CASRWGQGIQETQYF; DNA: TGTGCCAGCAGATGGGGGCAGGGAATCCAAGAGACCCAGTACTTC